Shown below are 3 T cell receptor beta chains from a single sample sequenced in a study of blood T cell repertoires in COVID-19. TCRdb keeps only in-frame clones here, not all; method: immunoSEQ multiplex PCR. The sample lists more than 75,000 clones, more than 65% occurring once. The sample consisted of peripheral blood. These receptors were taken from a man in his 60s with acute or convalescent COVID-19.

The chain is built from TRBV7-9 and TRBJ1-6; no clear D. CDR3 length: 13 residues. V was clipped by 4 bases and J by 5 bases, with 6 bases between them. Germline assignment: CDR1 SEHNR and CDR2 FQNEAQ (reference sequence). The CDR3: CASSSSNNSPLHF. The CDR3, as DNA: TGTGCCAGCAGCTCGTCTAATAATTCACCCCTCCACTTT.

J is TRBJ2-1 and V is TRBV3-1 (or the pseudogene TRBV3-2), with D perhaps matching TRBD2 (7 bases). Germline-derived CDR1 and CDR2 are LGHDT and YNNKEL (reference sequence). V lost 0 bases and J 10 bases, leaving 16 bases between the germline ends. This CDR3 has 15 amino acids. The CDR3 DNA is TGTGCCAGCAGCCAAGATAGGGGGGGTAATTCGGAGCAGTTCTTC. As protein: CASSQDRGGNSEQFF.

The rearrangement uses TRBV15 and TRBJ2-7; 8 bases agree with TRBD2. This CDR3 is built from 13 residues. CDR1 LNHNV and CDR2 YYDKDF come from the germline V gene (reference sequence). V trimming: 1 base; J trimming: 9 bases; junction bases outside the gene matches: 5. DNA for the CDR3: TGTGCCACCAGCAGAGTCCGGGGGGGTCTGCAGTACTTC. Its translation: CATSRVRGGLQYF.